This T cell receptor beta chain was identified in a study of neurological immune-mediated disorders. The V and J ends lost 6 bases and 2 bases, in that order; junction bases with no gene match: 3. Germline CDR1 and CDR2: DFQATT and SNEGSKA (reference sequence). The CDR3 contains 13 residues. In its sample, this clonotype was seen many times. The cDNA came from 5'RACE, which used 10-nucleotide random UMIs. MiXCR was run by TCRdb on the 5' RACE reads, yielding one entry per CDR3 protein. Of tens of thousands of distinct CDR3 sequences in the sample, under 4.5% were seen once. This receptor was identified in a woman aged 45 to 65 with multiple sclerosis. The chain joins TRBV20-1 to TRBJ2-7; 11 bases agree with TRBD2. Sequencing was done on a sample of PBMCs. This chain's CDR3 is CSAPGLAAYEQYF. The CDR3 nucleotides are TGCAGTGCCCCGGGACTAGCGGCCTACGAGCAGTACTTC.